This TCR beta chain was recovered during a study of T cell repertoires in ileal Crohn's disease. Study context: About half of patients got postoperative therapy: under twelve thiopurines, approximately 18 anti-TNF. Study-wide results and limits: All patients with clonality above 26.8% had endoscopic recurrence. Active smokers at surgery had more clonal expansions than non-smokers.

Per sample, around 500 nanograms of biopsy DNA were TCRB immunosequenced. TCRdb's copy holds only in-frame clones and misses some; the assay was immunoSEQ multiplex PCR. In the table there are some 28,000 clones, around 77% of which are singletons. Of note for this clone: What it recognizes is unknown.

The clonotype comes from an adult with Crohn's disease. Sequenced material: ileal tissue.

The CDR3 DNA sequence: TGTGCCAGCAGCGGACAACAGGGGGCGAAAATTGAAGCTTTCTTT. Translation: CASSGQQGAKIEAFF. The J gene is TRBJ1-1, the V gene TRBV9, with TRBD1 matching over 9 bases. J was trimmed by 7 bases and V by 3 bases; bases with no gene match: 10. The CDR3 runs 15 residues. Germline CDR1 SGDLS, CDR2 YYNGEE.